This TCR beta chain stems from a study of blood T cell repertoires in COVID-19. The wider study: The United States, Italy and Spain were the sources of the acute and convalescent COVID-19 samples.

The table came from immunoSEQ multiplex PCR; TCRdb's copy has only in-frame clones and leaves some out. The data contain 260,000 or so clones, about 91% of them singletons. The CDR3 runs to 17 residues. Germline V gene data show CDR1 as KGHDR and CDR2 as SFDVKD. V lost 4 bases to trimming and J lost 0 bases, with 16 bases between them. Clinical history as reported by participants underpinned cohort assignment. The chain combines TRBV24-1 with TRBJ2-3, with a possible D match to TRBD2 (5 bases). This receptor was obtained from a woman aged 40 to 55 with acute COVID-19. Material: PBMCs or T cells enriched from blood (not recorded which). As DNA, the CDR3 is TGTGCCACCAGTGACGCGGACGGGGTGACTAGCACAGATACGCAGTATTTT. Encoded protein: CATSDADGVTSTDTQYF.